These 27 T cell receptor beta chains came from one sample sequenced in a study of T-cell memory formation after mild COVID-19. MiXCR was run by TCRdb on the 5' RACE reads, yielding one entry per CDR3 protein. The table lists roughly 510,000 distinct CDR3 sequences, 15% to 20% of them singletons. The sequencing input was PBMCs or a T cell subset sorted from them (not recorded which). These receptors all stem from an adult woman who had mild COVID-19 (a few samples of this study predate the infection). Cell type and time point are not known.

This clonotype was observed many times. The V and J genes are TRBV20-1 and TRBJ1-1; D gene uncertain. The CDR3 sequence is 13 residues long. Trimming stripped 4 bases from V and 0 bases from J, with 9 bases between. From germline, CDR1 is DFQATT and CDR2 SNEGSKA (reference sequence). CDR3 protein: CSATLQVNTEAFF. In DNA, the CDR3 is TGCAGTGCTACCCTTCAGGTGAACACTGAAGCTTTCTTT.

Only a few counts were recorded for this clonotype. The rearrangement links TRBV24-1 to TRBJ1-2; D perhaps matches TRBD1 (5 bases). Germline CDR1 reads KGHDR; CDR2 reads SFDVKD. Deletions cut 6 bases from V and 7 bases from J, with 8 bases between. CDR3 length: 11 amino acids. The CDR3 is CATSQTVGYTF. The CDR3 bases are TGTGCCACCAGTCAGACAGTTGGCTACACCTTC.

This clonotype was observed a few times. The gene calls are TRBV5-5 and TRBJ2-3, with 10 bases fitting TRBD2. This CDR3 region has 16 residues. In germline, CDR1 is SGHKS, CDR2 YYEKEE (reference sequence). V was pared by 0 bases and J by 6 bases, with 7 bases of the junction left unmatched. Here the CDR3 DNA reads TGTGCCAGCAGCTTGGGTCAGCGGGGGGGCAAGGATACGCAGTATTTT. It translates to CASSLGQRGGKDTQYF.

V usage is TRBV20-1 and J usage is TRBJ2-1; the D is unclear. The CDR3 sequence is 16 residues long. Germline-derived CDR1 and CDR2 are DFQATT and SNEGSKA (reference sequence). Trimming removed 0 bases from V and 3 bases from J, with 15 bases in between. The CDR3 DNA is TGCAGTGCTAGAGATCCGACGAAAGGAGACTACAATGAGCAGTTCTTC. Translated: CSARDPTKGDYNEQFF.

This chain connects TRBV9 to TRBJ2-7; D is unclear. The germline CDR1 and CDR2 sequences are SGDLS and YYNGEE. The CDR3 loop spans 15 amino acids. The ends were cut back, 4 bases at V and 2 bases at J, with 16 bases in the middle. The DNA for the CDR3 is TGTGCCAGCAGCCCCACTTCCGGGCCAACCTACGAGCAGTACTTC. Protein sequence: CASSPTSGPTYEQYF.

This clonotype was counted a few times. The chain is built from TRBV19 and TRBJ1-4; D remains ambiguous. Germline assignment: CDR1 LNHDA and CDR2 SQIVND (reference sequence). This CDR3 region has 12 residues. Trimming removed 10 bases at V and 6 bases at J, with 12 bases between. CDR3 region: CATSQGYEKLFF. CDR3 sequence (DNA): TGTGCCACATCTCAAGGCTATGAAAAACTGTTTTTT.

The chain links TRBV4-2 to TRBJ2-2; 8 bases line up with TRBD2. The CDR3 totals 17 residues. Unmatched junction bases numbered 7, after V lost 4 bases and J lost 0 bases. Per the germline V gene, CDR1 is LGHNA and CDR2 is YNFKEQ. The CDR3 DNA sequence: TGTGCCAGCAGCCGCCGAACTAGCGGAACGAACACCGGGGAGCTGTTTTTT. Protein product: CASSRRTSGTNTGELFF.

This clonotype has a count of ten or more. The rearrangement uses TRBV29-1 and TRBJ2-2; possibly TRBD1 or TRBD2 for D (6 bases each). Trimming took 3 bases from V and 6 from J, leaving 8 bases between them. The CDR3 sequence is 12 residues long. CDR1 SQVTM and CDR2 ANQGSEA come from the germline V gene. The CDR3: CSVDRGPGELFF. The CDR3 coding sequence is TGCAGCGTTGATCGGGGGCCCGGGGAGCTGTTTTTT.

The J gene is TRBJ2-1, the V gene TRBV20-1, with 10 bases identical to TRBD2. This CDR3 has 16 residues. The germline V gene encodes CDR1 DFQATT and CDR2 SNEGSKA (reference sequence). V was pared by 3 bases and J by 6 bases, with 11 bases of the junction left unmatched. The CDR3 loop is CSASGLAGARLNEQFF. The CDR3 nucleotides read TGCAGTGCTAGTGGCCTAGCGGGAGCTCGACTCAATGAGCAGTTCTTC.

This clonotype was observed at least ten times. The gene calls are TRBV27 and TRBJ2-2, with 9 bases lining up with TRBD2. The V and J ends lost 1 base and 3 bases, in that order; junction bases with no gene match: 0. CDR3 length equals 15 residues. Germline V gene lookup returns CDR1 MNHEY and CDR2 SMNVEV (reference sequence). Here the CDR3 reads CASSLLAGDTGELFF. DNA of the CDR3: TGTGCCAGCAGTTTATTAGCGGGGGACACCGGGGAGCTGTTTTTT.

This chain uses TRBV10-3 with TRBJ2-7, with 12 bases that match TRBD2. J was trimmed by 1 base and V by 3 bases; bases with no gene match: 4. Germline CDR1 reads ENHRY; CDR2 reads SYGVKD. This CDR3 has 16 amino acids. The DNA of the CDR3 is TGTGCCATCAGTGATCCTGGACTAGCGGGGTCCTACGAGCAGTACTTC. Encoded protein: CAISDPGLAGSYEQYF.

The rearrangement joins TRBV20-1 to TRBJ2-7; 7 bases map to TRBD2. Per the germline V gene, CDR1 is DFQATT and CDR2 is SNEGSKA (reference sequence). The CDR3 is 14 amino acids. Trimming cost V 2 bases and J 3 bases; bases outside gene matches: 7. Written as DNA, the CDR3 is TGCAGTGCTAGACTTCCTAGCGGATACTACGAGCAGTACTTC. Translated, it gives CSARLPSGYYEQYF.

This clonotype was seen only a few times. The rearrangement uses TRBV6-2 or TRBV6-3 and TRBJ2-3; the D gene could be TRBD1 or TRBD2 (5 bases each). The CDR3 has 13 residues. The V gene's germline CDR1 is MNHEY and CDR2 SVGEGT. V was shortened by 7 bases and J by 1 base, with 9 bases between the two germline ends. The CDR3 nucleotides read TGTGCCAGCACCGGGACCCGCACAGATACGCAGTATTTT. Its protein is CASTGTRTDTQYF.

As to this clonotype: A much more abundant neighbour one base away suggests this may be a read error. V and J are TRBV25-1 and TRBJ2-1; D gene unclear. This CDR3 is 11 amino acids long. Deletions cut 7 bases from V and 3 bases from J, with 4 bases between. Germline V gene lookup returns CDR1 MGHDK and CDR2 SYGVNS. The CDR3 reads CASTRYNEQFF. The CDR3 nucleotides are TGTGCCAGCACCCGCTACAATGAGCAGTTCTTC. Full variable domain (outside the CDR3, taken from reference TRBV25-1 and TRBJ2-1): EADIYQTPRYLVIGTGKKITLECSQTMGHDKMYWYQQDPGMELHLIHYSYGVNSTEKGDLSSESTVSRIRTEHFPLTLESARPSHTSQYLCASTRYNEQFFGPGTRLTVL.

This chain uses TRBV5-1 with TRBJ1-1; TRBD1 aligns across 8 bases. V lost 4 bases to trimming and J lost 4 bases; unmatched junction nucleotides: 6. Germline CDR1 SGHRS, CDR2 YFSETQ. The CDR3 spans 14 residues. CDR3 loop: CASSTGQDSTEAFF. The DNA for the CDR3 is TGCGCCAGCAGCACGGGACAGGACTCCACTGAAGCTTTCTTT.

This clonotype was observed a few times. This sequence joins TRBV6-5 and TRBJ1-5, with 7 bases that match TRBD1. Germline V gene lookup returns CDR1 MNHEY and CDR2 SVGAGI. The CDR3 runs to 15 residues. J gave up 2 bases and V 6 bases, and 7 bases lay outside the gene matches. The CDR3 protein is CASSPTGWGNQPQHF. The CDR3 DNA is TGTGCCAGCAGCCCGACAGGGTGGGGCAATCAGCCCCAGCATTTT.

This clonotype was counted only a few times. The chain links TRBV4-1 to TRBJ2-5, with 8 bases lining up with TRBD2. J lost 2 bases, V lost 2 bases, and 7 bases had no gene match. CDR1 and CDR2 from the germline V gene are MGHRA and YSYEKL. This CDR3 contains 16 residues. CDR3 protein: CASSQILTSAQETQYF. CDR3 nucleotides: TGCGCCAGCAGCCAAATTCTGACTAGCGCGCAAGAGACCCAGTACTTC.

V gene TRBV30 combines with J gene TRBJ2-5; TRBD2 matches at 8 bases. V was clipped by 2 bases and J by 4 bases; unmatched bases: 3. Germline V CDR1 and CDR2: GTSNPN, SVGIG (reference sequence). This CDR3 contains 13 residues. Here the CDR3 DNA reads TGTGCCTGGAGTCGGGGGGGGGGAGAGACCCAGTACTTC. Protein product: CAWSRGGGETQYF.

The rearrangement links TRBV7-2 to TRBJ1-3, with D perhaps TRBD1 (5 bases). Germline V gene lookup returns CDR1 SGHTA and CDR2 FQGNSA. The CDR3 runs to 15 residues. V lost 5 bases and J lost 0, with 11 bases in between. Here the CDR3 DNA reads TGTGCCAGCAGCACCCCCGGGACCTCTGGAAACACCATATATTTT. Translated, it gives CASSTPGTSGNTIYF. Based on the CDR3 plus reference TRBV7-2 and TRBJ1-3, the full variable domain is GAGVSQSPSNKVTEKGKDVELRCDPISGHTALYWYRQSLGQGLEFLIYFQGNSAPDKSGLPSDRFSAERTGGSVSTLTIQRTQQEDSAVYLCASSTPGTSGNTIYFGEGSWLTVV.

This clonotype was detected only a few times. The J gene is TRBJ2-3, the V gene TRBV3-1; 9 nucleotides line up with TRBD2. Germline lookup yields CDR1 LGHDT and CDR2 YNNKEL (reference sequence). The V gene end was trimmed by 0 bases and the J gene end by 5 bases; junction bases not matched to a gene: 6. This CDR3 is 16 amino acids long. CDR3 sequence reads: CASSQEAGGLEDTQYF. The DNA of the CDR3 is TGTGCCAGCAGCCAAGAGGCGGGGGGGCTTGAAGATACGCAGTATTTT.

The chain joins TRBV6-6 to TRBJ2-7, with 14 positions matching TRBD2. The CDR3 extends over 16 amino acids. The trim removed 5 bases at V and 6 bases at J, leaving 9 bases unmatched. Germline lookup yields CDR1 MNHNY and CDR2 SVGAGI (reference sequence). The CDR3 is CASSPKGLAGGGEQYF. As DNA, the CDR3 is TGTGCCAGCAGTCCCAAAGGACTAGCGGGGGGCGGCGAGCAGTACTTC.

This clonotype was recorded at least ten times. The J gene is TRBJ1-2, the V gene TRBV7-3; 7 positions match TRBD1. Looked up from germline, CDR1 is SGHTA and CDR2 is FQGTGA. The J segment lost 1 base and the V segment lost 2 bases, leaving 10 bases of the junction unmatched. The CDR3 length is 17 residues. CDR3 in amino acids: CASSLDRALDLNYGYTF. CDR3 bases: TGTGCCAGCAGCTTAGACAGGGCTCTGGACCTTAACTATGGCTACACCTTC.

J is TRBJ2-5 and V is TRBV12-3 or TRBV12-4, with 8 nucleotides matching TRBD2. This CDR3 spans 16 amino acids. With V trimmed by 1 base and J by 1 base, 5 bases remained unmatched. CDR3 sequence: CASSLVPSGFQETQYF. The DNA for the CDR3 is TGTGCCAGCAGTTTAGTTCCTAGCGGGTTCCAAGAGACCCAGTACTTC.

The genes are TRBV12-3 or TRBV12-4 and TRBJ2-1; the D gene is possibly TRBD1 (7 bases). Trimming took off 7 bases at V and 8 bases at J, with 18 bases between the two ends. CDR3 length: 14 amino acids. The CDR3 DNA is TGTGCCAGCAAGCTCCTCAGGGGGGAATATGAGCAGTTCTTC. Protein product: CASKLLRGEYEQFF.

The V gene is TRBV15, the J gene TRBJ2-5; tentatively, D is TRBD1 or TRBD2 (5 bases each). The CDR3 runs to 16 residues. Germline-derived CDR1 and CDR2 are LNHNV and YYDKDF (reference sequence). Trimming cost V 4 bases and J 4 bases, with 19 bases left between them. CDR3 loop: CATSTIRDGLRETQYF. CDR3 DNA sequence: TGTGCCACCAGCACGATCCGGGACGGCCTCAGAGAGACCCAGTACTTC. The whole variable domain, filled in from reference TRBV15 and TRBJ2-5, reads DAMVIQNPRYQVTQFGKPVTLSCSQTLNHNVMYWYQQKSSQAPKLLFHYYDKDFNNEADTPDNFQSRRPNTSFCFLDIRSPGLGDTAMYLCATSTIRDGLRETQYFGPGTRLLVL.

J is TRBJ1-2 and V is TRBV5-5, with a tentative D call TRBD1 (6 bases). V lost 4 bases to trimming and J lost 0 bases, with 16 bases between them. The CDR3 length is 16 residues. Germline V gives CDR1 SGHKS, CDR2 YYEKEE (reference sequence). The CDR3 DNA reads as TGTGCCAGCAGCAAAGAACCCGGGACAACTAACTATGGCTACACCTTC. As protein: CASSKEPGTTNYGYTF.

There are a few counts of this clonotype. V is TRBV18 and J is TRBJ2-1; D remains unclear. The CDR3 extends over 13 amino acids. The germline CDR1 and CDR2 sequences are KGHSH and LQKENI. The V end was cut by 3 bases, the J end by 5 bases, with 8 bases between. For the CDR3, the DNA is TGTGCCAGCTCACCGACTGAGGACAATGAGCAGTTCTTC. It yields the protein CASSPTEDNEQFF.